One sample yielded the 12 T cell receptor beta chains listed below, sequenced in a study of cytotoxic CD8 clonotypes in ibrutinib-treated CLL. Profiling relied on immunoSEQ multiplex PCR, and the TCRdb table lists in-frame clones only, not all of them. The sample holds tens of thousands of clones; about 47% are singletons and the top ten take under 20%. The source was PBMCs, collected before ibrutinib treatment. The receptors were sampled from a human donor with chronic lymphocytic leukemia.

This clone has more than one count but fewer than ten. The chain combines TRBV19 with TRBJ1-1; 7 bases fit TRBD1. The CDR3 runs 16 residues. Germline V CDR1 and CDR2: LNHDA, SQIVND (reference sequence). With V trimmed by 3 bases and J by 6 bases, 13 bases remained unmatched. The DNA for the CDR3 is TGTGCCAGTAGTATCTGGCAGGGGGGGTTTCAGGCTGAAGCTTTCTTT. It translates to CASSIWQGGFQAEAFF.

The chain has TRBV5-6 and TRBJ1-5; D is uncertain. The CDR3 extends over 14 amino acids. Germline lookup yields CDR1 SGHDT and CDR2 YYEEEE. Deletions cut 0 bases from V and 3 bases from J, with 7 bases between. The CDR3 nucleotides are TGTGCCAGCAGCTTGGGACACAACAATCAGCCCCAGCATTTT. This encodes CASSLGHNNQPQHF.

This clone showed up just a few times. The chain combines TRBV10-3 with TRBJ2-7; 8 positions agree with TRBD1. This CDR3 spans 14 amino acids. V lost 6 bases to trimming and J lost 7 bases; unmatched junction nucleotides: 11. The V gene's germline CDR1 is ENHRY and CDR2 SYGVKD. CDR3 nucleotide sequence: TGTGCCATCAGGGAAGGACAGGGAGTACTGGAGCAGTACTTC. It translates to CAIREGQGVLEQYF.

The CDR3 loop is CASSSLNNYEQYF. CDR3 sequence (DNA): TGTGCCAGCAGCTCATTGAACAACTACGAGCAGTACTTC. This chain joins TRBV7-9 and TRBJ2-7; the D is unclear. Germline V gene data show CDR1 as SEHNR and CDR2 as FQNEAQ (reference sequence). This CDR3 region has 13 residues. Trimming took off 4 bases at V and 3 bases at J, with 10 bases between the two ends.

V is TRBV6-5 and J is TRBJ2-1; TRBD2 matches 10 bases. CDR1 and CDR2 (germline): MNHEY, SVGAGI. This CDR3 is built from 14 residues. V shed 6 bases and J 8 bases; nucleotides not matched to a gene: 7. CDR3 sequence (DNA): TGTGCCAGCAGGAAGCGGGGGGGCAGGGATGAGCAGTTCTTC. It yields the protein CASRKRGGRDEQFF.

The V and J genes are TRBV5-1 and TRBJ2-5; D is unclear. V shed 0 bases and J shed 5 bases, with 11 bases lying between them. The germline V gene encodes CDR1 SGHRS and CDR2 YFSETQ. The CDR3 is 14 residues long. This chain's CDR3 is CASSLAGVGETQYF. The DNA of the CDR3 is TGCGCCAGCAGCTTGGCCGGAGTAGGGGAGACCCAGTACTTC.

The chain joins TRBV15 to TRBJ1-4; weak D call: TRBD1 (6 bases). The CDR3 is 18 amino acids. The germline CDR1 and CDR2 sequences are LNHNV and YYDKDF (reference sequence). V was clipped by 3 bases and J by 8 bases, with 25 bases between them. CDR3 in DNA: TGTGCCACCAGCAGGGACAGCGGGGGCGCATTCATTGGGGAAAAACTGTTTTTT. Its protein product is CATSRDSGGAFIGEKLFF.

By share of the sample, this clone is medium-sized. This sequence joins TRBV29-1 and TRBJ1-5, with 8 positions matching TRBD1. With V trimmed by 4 bases and J by 6 bases, 5 bases remained unmatched. Germline lookup yields CDR1 SQVTM and CDR2 ANQGSEA. CDR3 length equals 13 residues. The CDR3 sequence is CSVGAGGIQPQHF. CDR3 bases: TGCAGCGTTGGAGCAGGGGGCATTCAGCCCCAGCATTTT.

In this sample, this clone turned up a few times. V usage is TRBV7-2 and J usage is TRBJ1-4; D is unclear. Trimming pared 1 base from V and 7 bases from J, leaving 7 bases between. CDR1 is SGHTA, CDR2 FQGNSA, per germline. This CDR3 has 13 residues. This CDR3 reads CASSLGAGEKLFF. CDR3 sequence (DNA): TGTGCCAGCAGCTTAGGGGCCGGTGAAAAACTGTTTTTT.

The chain recombines TRBV9 with TRBJ2-7; TRBD2 agrees at 8 bases. This CDR3 comprises 14 residues. CDR1 SGDLS and CDR2 YYNGEE come from the germline V gene. With V trimmed by 4 bases and J by 6 bases, 9 bases remained unmatched. CDR3: CASSPGRGSREQYF. The CDR3 nucleotides read TGTGCCAGCAGCCCCGGGAGGGGGTCTCGCGAGCAGTACTTC.

This clone was seen only a few times. The rearrangement joins TRBV25-1 to TRBJ2-7; TRBD1 matches at 8 bases. Germline V gene lookup returns CDR1 MGHDK and CDR2 SYGVNS. The CDR3 spans 15 residues. After removal of 0 bases from V and 3 bases from J, the junction contained 4 bases not matched to a gene. The CDR3 region has the DNA TGTGCCAGCAGTGAATATGGCGACAGGGGCTACGAGCAGTACTTC. It is translated as CASSEYGDRGYEQYF.

This rearrangement joins TRBV19 to TRBJ1-1, with 7 bases identical to TRBD1. V was clipped by 7 bases and J by 4 bases; unmatched bases: 12. Per the germline V gene, CDR1 is LNHDA and CDR2 is SQIVND (reference sequence). The CDR3 is 15 amino acids. The CDR3 DNA reads as TGTGCCAGTACCCCGCGGACAGGTGGCGGCACTGAAGCTTTCTTT. It encodes CASTPRTGGGTEAFF. The full variable domain, completed using reference TRBV19 and TRBJ1-1, is DGGITQSPKYLFRKEGQNVTLSCEQNLNHDAMYWYRQDPGQGLRLIYYSQIVNDFQKGDIAEGYSVSREKKESFPLTVTSAQKNPTAFYLCASTPRTGGGTEAFFGQGTRLTVV.